This TCR beta chain emerged from a study of shared clonotypes between healthy human individuals. Study details: Three plates each covered CD4 naive and memory; CD8 naive two, CD8 memory one.

Using immunoSEQ multiplex PCR, the repertoire was profiled, and TCRdb retains in-frame clones only, with some absent. The sample carries 1.6 million or so clones, approximately 96% recorded once. The V end lost 6 bases, the J end lost 3 bases, and 12 bases lay between the germline ends. The CDR3 loop spans 15 amino acids. CDR1 and CDR2 (germline): MNHEY, SVGAGI. Whole-study results and caveats: Sharing across a handful of donors was seen in 4% to 6.5% of naive CD4 clonotypes. Estimated richness was generally greater in naive than memory subsets.

The split of CD4+ cells yielded CD45RA+ naive and CD45RA-negative memory subsets. In the case of this clone: Its matching antigen is unknown.

This TCR derives from a man aged 30 to 39 in good health. The chain links TRBV6-5 to TRBJ2-6; maybe TRBD1 (5 bases). Sequenced sample: naive CD4+ T cells sorted from blood. As for subset: CD45RA+ positively selected. CDR3 DNA: TGTGCCAGCAGCCCAAGGGGTATTGGGGCCAACGTCCTGACTTTC. This codes for CASSPRGIGANVLTF.